The 27 T cell receptor beta chains presented below share a single source sample, sequenced in a study of T cell responses to AZD1222 COVID-19 vaccine. TCRdb keeps only in-frame clones here, not all; method: immunoSEQ multiplex PCR. Of 130,000 to 150,000 clones listed, around 84% are singletons. The material sequenced was peripheral blood, taken 28 days after the second AZD1222 dose. All receptors derive from an adult who received the AZD1222 COVID-19 vaccine.

The chain is built from TRBV28 and TRBJ2-7, with D possibly TRBD1 on 6 matching bases. Germline lookup yields CDR1 MDHEN and CDR2 SYDVKM. The CDR3 contains 15 residues. Trimming stripped 8 bases from V and 5 bases from J, with 22 bases between. The CDR3 region is CASATQTGYKDEQYF. The DNA of the CDR3 is TGTGCCAGCGCCACTCAAACAGGGTATAAAGACGAGCAGTACTTC.

The chain couples TRBV11-2 to TRBJ1-5; the match to TRBD1 covers 8 bases. Germline loops: CDR1 SGHAT, CDR2 FQNNGV. This CDR3 is built from 15 residues. V dropped 6 bases and J dropped 4; count of bases not matched to a gene: 8. The CDR3 DNA reads as TGTGCCAGCAGTTACGGACAGGGAGGAAATCAGCCCCAGCATTTT. Translation gives CASSYGQGGNQPQHF.

The J gene is TRBJ2-4, the V gene TRBV4-2, with D tentatively TRBD2 (6 bases). This CDR3 contains 15 residues. CDR1 and CDR2 from the germline V gene are LGHNA and YNFKEQ. V lost 3 bases and J lost 9, with 18 bases in between. The CDR3 protein is CASSQDQGGVGIQYF. CDR3 in DNA: TGTGCCAGCAGCCAGGATCAGGGCGGGGTAGGCATTCAGTACTTC.

In this sample, this clone turned up a few times. This CDR3 reads CASSQDAGVGTEAFF. CDR3 DNA: TGTGCCAGCAGCCAAGATGCGGGGGTGGGGACTGAAGCTTTCTTT. V usage is TRBV3-1 (or the pseudogene TRBV3-2) and J usage is TRBJ1-1; possible D gene TRBD1, 5 bases. The CDR3 has 15 residues. Germline assignment: CDR1 LGHDT and CDR2 YNNKEL (reference sequence). Trimming removed 0 bases at V and 5 bases at J, with 13 bases between.

The table lists this clone with a count of one. For the CDR3, the DNA is TGTGCCAGCAGCCCTGCCGGGAACCCTTTCGATACGCAGTATTTT. Translated, it gives CASSPAGNPFDTQYF. This chain joins TRBV5-4 and TRBJ2-3, with a weak D call TRBD2 (5 bases). V lost 4 bases, J lost 6 bases, and 18 bases lay in between. The CDR3 runs to 15 residues. Germline CDR1 reads SGHNT; CDR2 reads YYREEE (reference sequence).

This chain joins TRBV7-2 and TRBJ1-3, with D unclear. Trimming took off 5 bases at V and 0 bases at J, with 14 bases between the two ends. Looked up from germline, CDR1 is SGHTA and CDR2 is FQGNSA. There are 16 residues in the CDR3. As DNA, the CDR3 is TGTGCCAGCAGCCCTCAGTTCGGGCTCTCTGGAAACACCATATATTTT. Translated, it gives CASSPQFGLSGNTIYF. Full variable domain (outside the CDR3, taken from reference TRBV7-2 and TRBJ1-3): GAGVSQSPSNKVTEKGKDVELRCDPISGHTALYWYRQSLGQGLEFLIYFQGNSAPDKSGLPSDRFSAERTGGSVSTLTIQRTQQEDSAVYLCASSPQFGLSGNTIYFGEGSWLTVV.

The sample holds one count of this clone. V gene TRBV6-1 combines with J gene TRBJ1-1, with D hard to call. V was cut by 2 bases and J by 1 base, with 5 bases left in between. This CDR3 has 13 residues. Germline lookup yields CDR1 MNHNS and CDR2 SASEGT. CDR3 DNA sequence: TGTGCCAGCAGTGAAATTGAGAACACTGAAGCTTTCTTT. Its protein is CASSEIENTEAFF.

This chain joins TRBV5-4 and TRBJ2-1; 8 nucleotides line up with TRBD1. V trimming: 4 bases; J trimming: 6 bases; junction bases outside the gene matches: 9. The CDR3 spans 15 residues. CDR1 is SGHNT and CDR2 is YYREEE in the germline V gene (reference sequence). CDR3 residues: CASSMPGTGSNEQFF. CDR3 DNA sequence: TGTGCCAGCAGCATGCCCGGGACAGGATCCAATGAGCAGTTCTTC. The full variable domain, rest sourced from reference TRBV5-4 and TRBJ2-1, is ETGVTQSPTHLIKTRGQQVTLRCSSQSGHNTVSWYQQALGQGPQFIFQYYREEENGRGNFPPRFSGLQFPNYSSELNVNALELDDSALYLCASSMPGTGSNEQFFGPGTRLTVL.

This chain uses TRBV7-2 with TRBJ2-5, with TRBD2 matching over 10 bases. Germline values: CDR1 SGHTA, CDR2 FQGNSA. After removal of 5 bases from V and 3 bases from J, the junction contained 6 bases not matched to a gene. The CDR3 extends over 15 amino acids. The CDR3 nucleotides read TGTGCCAGCAGCCATCTAGCGGGAGTGGAAGAGACCCAGTACTTC. Residues: CASSHLAGVEETQYF.

This chain uses TRBV10-3 with TRBJ2-7; D call uncertain. CDR1 and CDR2 from the germline V gene are ENHRY and SYGVKD. CDR3 length equals 11 residues. Trimming shortened V by 0 bases and J by 5 bases, and 2 bases separated the two germline ends. The CDR3 spells CAISESNEQYF. CDR3 bases: TGTGCCATCAGTGAGTCAAACGAGCAGTACTTC.

This clone was seen a few times. V gene TRBV30 combines with J gene TRBJ2-7; D tentatively fits TRBD1 or TRBD2 (6 bases each). This CDR3 comprises 12 residues. Germline values: CDR1 GTSNPN, CDR2 SVGIG (reference sequence). Trimming left V 2 bases short and J 7 bases short, with 12 bases between. The CDR3 region has the DNA TGTGCCTGGAGTTCCGGGGGCCGTGAGCAGTACTTC. Translated, it gives CAWSSGGREQYF. Using reference TRBV30 and TRBJ2-7 for the parts outside the CDR3, the full variable domain is SQTIHQWPATLVQPVGSPLSLECTVEGTSNPNLYWYRQAAGRGLQLLFYSVGIGQISSEVPQNLSASRPQDRQFILSSKKLLLSDSGFYLCAWSSGGREQYFGPGTRLTVT.

J is TRBJ1-2 and V is TRBV10-3, with 8 nucleotides matching TRBD1. The junction had 5 bases not matched to a gene; V was cut back by 6 bases and J by 2 bases. In germline, CDR1 is ENHRY, CDR2 SYGVKD. The CDR3 contains 14 residues. In DNA, the CDR3 is TGTGCCATCAGCCGGACAGGGCTCAACTATGGCTACACCTTC. Translating gives CAISRTGLNYGYTF.

In its sample, this clone was seen a few times. The chain employs TRBV4-2 and TRBJ1-6; D gene uncertain. The CDR3 is 13 residues long. V lost 3 bases, J lost 5 bases, and 5 bases lay in between. Germline V lookup: CDR1 LGHNA, CDR2 YNFKEQ. In DNA, the CDR3 is TGTGCCAGCAGCCAGGGAGATAATTCACCCCTCCACTTT. The encoded protein is CASSQGDNSPLHF.

The sample holds one count of this clone. This chain connects TRBV5-1 to TRBJ1-6; D not certain. The V end was cut by 8 bases, the J end by 7 bases, with 13 bases between. Per germline, CDR1 SGHRS and CDR2 YFSETQ. CDR3 length: 13 residues. The DNA of the CDR3 is TGCGCCAGTCACGTCGGTGAGAATTCACCCCTCCACTTT. Encoded protein: CASHVGENSPLHF.

The chain combines TRBV30 with TRBJ1-2, with a weak D call TRBD1 (6 bases). CDR1 and CDR2 (germline): GTSNPN, SVGIG (reference sequence). Trimming shortened V by 1 base and J by 3 bases, and 12 bases separated the two germline ends. This CDR3 comprises 14 residues. The CDR3 is CAWSGATGHYGYTF. DNA of the CDR3: TGTGCCTGGAGTGGAGCCACAGGGCACTATGGCTACACCTTC.

The chain has TRBV24-1 and TRBJ2-1; TRBD1 or TRBD2 may be the D gene (5 bases each). The ends were cut back, 4 bases at V and 4 bases at J, with 13 bases in the middle. CDR1 is KGHDR, CDR2 SFDVKD, per germline. The CDR3 totals 15 residues. CDR3 nucleotide sequence: TGTGCCACCAGTGAAAACGGGGCGGATTACAATGAGCAGTTCTTC. It yields the protein CATSENGADYNEQFF.

The chain couples TRBV7-2 to TRBJ2-3, with 8 bases matching TRBD2. Germline V gene data show CDR1 as SGHTA and CDR2 as FQGNSA. V shed 3 bases and J 8 bases; nucleotides not matched to a gene: 7. This CDR3 contains 14 residues. The CDR3 coding sequence is TGTGCCAGCAGCTTCCCAGCGGGGGCGGGTACGCAGTATTTT. As protein: CASSFPAGAGTQYF.

This clone occurred a few times. This sequence joins TRBV29-1 and TRBJ2-7; TRBD1 matches at 7 bases. There are 14 residues in the CDR3. The ends lost 2 bases at V and 5 bases at J; junction bases unmatched: 9. Germline CDR1 SQVTM, CDR2 ANQGSEA. CDR3 sequence: CSVESATGFNEQYF. CDR3 DNA: TGCAGCGTTGAATCGGCGACAGGGTTTAACGAGCAGTACTTC.

The chain recombines TRBV6-1 with TRBJ2-7; 8 nucleotides align to TRBD1. The germline gives CDR1 MNHNS, CDR2 SASEGT. The CDR3 contains 14 residues. Losses at the gene ends were 11 bases for V and 3 bases for J; bases not matched to a gene: 12. CDR3 residues: CAGYRGQGNYEQYF. CDR3 DNA sequence: TGTGCCGGATACCGAGGACAGGGAAACTACGAGCAGTACTTC.

This chain links TRBV10-2 with TRBJ1-2; maybe TRBD1 (6 bases). The germline V gene encodes CDR1 WSHSY and CDR2 SAAADI. The V end lost 5 bases, the J end lost 4 bases, and 14 bases lay between the germline ends. The CDR3 runs 14 residues. CDR3 nucleotides: TGCGCCAGCAGTCCCCAGGGGACTACCTATGGCTACACCTTC. Its translation: CASSPQGTTYGYTF.

This clone has a single count. The chain carries TRBV20-1 and TRBJ1-1, with a tentative D call TRBD1 (5 bases). V was clipped by 3 bases and J by 5 bases, with 13 bases between them. Looked up from germline, CDR1 is DFQATT and CDR2 is SNEGSKA (reference sequence). The CDR3 spans 13 residues. DNA of the CDR3: TGCAGTGCTAGTCATCCAGGGAGGACTGAAGCTTTCTTT. Its translation: CSASHPGRTEAFF.

V usage is TRBV7-8 and J usage is TRBJ1-6; D possibly corresponds to TRBD1 (6 bases). Germline V lookup: CDR1 SGHVS, CDR2 FQNEAQ. The ends were cut back, 1 base at V and 9 bases at J, with 16 bases in the middle. CDR3 size: 16 residues. The CDR3 loop is CASSLEGRGLASPLHF. The CDR3 coding sequence is TGTGCCAGCAGCTTAGAGGGCAGGGGTTTGGCTTCACCCCTCCACTTT.

V and J are TRBV6-5 and TRBJ1-1; maybe TRBD1 (5 bases). Trimming pared 7 bases from V and 5 bases from J, leaving 17 bases between. The germline gives CDR1 MNHEY, CDR2 SVGAGI. This CDR3 has 14 residues. DNA for the CDR3: TGTGCCAGCAACTTCAAGGGGCCGGGGACTGAAGCTTTCTTT. Protein product: CASNFKGPGTEAFF.

The chain employs TRBV6-5 and TRBJ1-1, with 8 bases that match TRBD1. J lost 4 bases, V lost 7 bases, and 8 bases had no gene match. The CDR3 totals 14 residues. Germline-derived CDR1 and CDR2 are MNHEY and SVGAGI. CDR3 DNA sequence: TGTGCCAGCACCCCAGGGGGCCCGGTCACTGAAGCTTTCTTT. It specifies CASTPGGPVTEAFF.

The J gene is TRBJ2-5, the V gene TRBV18, with 15 bases aligning to TRBD2. CDR3 size: 16 residues. V lost 3 bases to trimming and J lost 4 bases; unmatched junction nucleotides: 3. CDR1 and CDR2 (germline): KGHSH, LQKENI. CDR3 residues: CASSPPGLAGGETQYF. The DNA for the CDR3 is TGTGCCAGCTCACCTCCGGGACTAGCGGGAGGAGAGACCCAGTACTTC.

V usage is TRBV6-5 and J usage is TRBJ1-5; D perhaps matches TRBD1 (6 bases). Germline values: CDR1 MNHEY, CDR2 SVGAGI. V was trimmed by 4 bases and J by 6 bases, leaving 13 bases between them. The CDR3 is 14 residues long. The CDR3 protein is CASSLITGSQPQHF. In DNA form, the CDR3 reads TGTGCCAGCAGTTTAATCACAGGGAGTCAGCCCCAGCATTTT.

A single count supports this clone. The chain employs TRBV30 and TRBJ2-1; D ambiguous. Germline lookup yields CDR1 GTSNPN and CDR2 SVGIG (reference sequence). Trimming pared 0 bases from V and 1 base from J, leaving 7 bases between. This CDR3 contains 14 residues. This CDR3 reads CAWSVPASYNEQFF. CDR3 DNA: TGTGCCTGGAGTGTACCGGCTTCCTACAATGAGCAGTTCTTC.